Listed below are T cell receptor beta chains from one sample, sequenced in a study of response to subunit inactivated influenza vaccine. TCRdb independently ran MiXCR on the RT-PCR reads; one entry per CDR3 protein. The sample includes around 320,000 distinct CDR3 sequences, about 20% of them seen just once. The sequencing used PBMCs from blood, collected less than 22 months after vaccination. Receptors were obtained from a man aged 45 to 75 who received an inactivated influenza vaccine. Each CDR3 is given with its conserved first and last residue. The D gene is left open where the match is weak. Clone size is given for some rows only: seen once, a few or many times, or a class if the clone is expanded.

abundance	v_gene	d_gene	j_gene	CDR3nt	CDR3aa
.	TRBV4-1	.	TRBJ2-1	TGCGCCAGCAGCCAAGGACCCTCTAGTGGGTACAATGAGCAGTTCTTC	CASSQGPSSGYNEQFF
.	TRBV24-1	.	TRBJ1-2	TGTGCCACCAGTGATCAAGACGAGGGGGGGGATGGCTACACCTTC	CATSDQDEGGDGYTF
many	TRBV28	.	TRBJ1-4	TGTGCCAGCAGTTTACGCGGCTGGGAAAAACTGTTTTTT	CASSLRGWEKLFF
few	TRBV19	TRBD1	TRBJ1-5	TGTGCCAGTAGTATCTCCAGGGGGGCGACAGGCCAGCCCCAGCATTTT	CASSISRGATGQPQHF
.	TRBV15	.	TRBJ2-5	TGTGCCACCAGCAGAGATCCGGGGGACCTAGAGACCCAGTACTTC	CATSRDPGDLETQYF
.	TRBV12-3/TRBV12-4	.	TRBJ2-3	TGTGCCAGCAGTCTCCGGGCCGGGAAAACAGATACGCAGTATTTT	CASSLRAGKTDTQYF
few	TRBV12-3/TRBV12-4	.	TRBJ1-3	TGTGCCAGCAGTATGGGACCGATCCCCTCTGGAAACACCATATATTTT	CASSMGPIPSGNTIYF
.	TRBV13	.	TRBJ1-2	TGTGCCAGCAGCTTGAAACAGACCGCTAACTATGGCTACACCTTC	CASSLKQTANYGYTF
once	TRBV6-5	.	TRBJ2-7	TGTGCCAGCAGTTATAGTTCCGGAACCTACGAGCAGTACTTC	CASSYSSGTYEQYF
few	TRBV5-1	TRBD1	TRBJ2-3	TGCGCCAGCAGCCGGGACAGGGGGAGCACAGATACGCAGTATTTT	CASSRDRGSTDTQYF
.	TRBV28	TRBD2	TRBJ2-3	TGTGCCAGCAGTGAGCGGGGAACAGATACGCAGTATTTT	CASSERGTDTQYF
many	TRBV12-3/TRBV12-4	.	TRBJ1-5	TGTGCCAGCAGCCATCGGGGGAATCAGCCCCAGCATTTT	CASSHRGNQPQHF
few	TRBV7-2	.	TRBJ2-3	TGTGCCAGCAGCTTAGTCGGGGCAGATACGCAGTATTTT	CASSLVGADTQYF
few	TRBV5-4	.	TRBJ1-4	TGTGCCAGCAGCTTTCAGGGTCAGGAAAAACTGTTTTTT	CASSFQGQEKLFF
.	TRBV28	.	TRBJ2-5	TGTGCCAGCAGTCTACCTTTACAGGGCGGGAAGACCCAGTACTTC	CASSLPLQGGKTQYF
few	TRBV3-1	.	TRBJ2-7	TGTGCCAGCACGCTGCGACGGGGCGTGGGCGAGCAGTACTTC	CASTLRRGVGEQYF
.	TRBV28	.	TRBJ2-2	TGTGCCAGCGCCCGGGGATCTAGTGACACCGGGGAGCTGTTTTTT	CASARGSSDTGELFF
.	TRBV20-1	.	TRBJ1-4	TGCAGTGCTAGAGGCAGAGCAACTAATGAAGAACTGTTTTTT	CSARGRATNEELFF
few	TRBV24-1	TRBD1	TRBJ2-3	TGTGCCACCAGTGATCCTCCCGGGACAGGCACAGATACGCAGTATTTT	CATSDPPGTGTDTQYF
.	TRBV7-2	TRBD2	TRBJ2-3	TGTGCCAGCAGCTTACGACCGGGACTAGCGGGCGCAGATACGCAGTATTTT	CASSLRPGLAGADTQYF
.	TRBV27	TRBD2	TRBJ2-1	TGTGCCAGCAGTCAGGGACTAGCGGGTGACCTCTCCTACAATGAGCAGTTCTTC	CASSQGLAGDLSYNEQFF
few	TRBV12-3/TRBV12-4	.	TRBJ1-3	TGTGCCAGCACACCGGCCGAGGTCCCGCCAAACACCATATATTTT	CASTPAEVPPNTIYF
many	TRBV15	TRBD1	TRBJ1-1	TGTGCCACCAGCAGAGGCAGGGGGATGAACACTGAAGCTTTCTTT	CATSRGRGMNTEAFF
few	TRBV7-2	TRBD1	TRBJ2-3	TGTGCCAGCAGATTCCGGTTGGGACAGGGGACAGATACGCAGTATTTT	CASRFRLGQGTDTQYF
.	TRBV7-2	.	TRBJ2-7	TGTGCCAGCAGACGTTTATCCGGGACCCCTTCCTACGAGCAGTACTTC	CASRRLSGTPSYEQYF
many	TRBV15	.	TRBJ2-1	TGTGCCACCAGCAGAGATGCGGGGGCCTTCAATGAGCAGTTCTTC	CATSRDAGAFNEQFF
few	TRBV6-2/TRBV6-3	.	TRBJ2-3	TGTGCCAGCAGTGACCGCACAGATACGCAGTATTTT	CASSDRTDTQYF
many	TRBV29-1	TRBD1	TRBJ2-2	TGCAGCGTAGACAGGGCTAACACCGGGGAGCTGTTTTTT	CSVDRANTGELFF
many	TRBV12-3/TRBV12-4	.	TRBJ1-1	TGTGCCAGCACCGGGTTGCCGGAGACAGAAGCTTTCTTT	CASTGLPETEAFF
few	TRBV2	.	TRBJ1-6	TGTGCCAGCAGTGTCGAAGCGGATTCACCCCTCCACTTT	CASSVEADSPLHF
many	TRBV12-3/TRBV12-4	.	TRBJ1-2	TGTGCCAGCAGCCCCGGAGGGAGTAACTATGGCTACACCTTC	CASSPGGSNYGYTF
many	TRBV10-2	.	TRBJ1-1	TGCGCCAGCAGTGATGACCTTTCGAACACTGAAGCTTTCTTT	CASSDDLSNTEAFF
.	TRBV5-4	.	TRBJ1-4	TGTGCCAGCAGATCTATGGGGCTATCAAATGAAAAACTGTTTTTT	CASRSMGLSNEKLFF
many	TRBV29-1	.	TRBJ1-1	TGCAGCGCAAGAGAAGCTTTCTTT	CSAREAFF
.	TRBV5-4	TRBD2	TRBJ2-3	TGTGCCAGCAGCTTGGACTTCAAGCTAGCGGACAGCACAGATACGCAGTATTTT	CASSLDFKLADSTDTQYF
.	TRBV7-2	.	TRBJ1-3	TGTGCCAGCAGCCGCGGGACATTAGGAAACACCATATATTTT	CASSRGTLGNTIYF
.	TRBV5-1	TRBD1	TRBJ2-7	TGCGCCAGCAGCTTGGGGCAGGGGGCCGACGAGCAGTACTTC	CASSLGQGADEQYF
many	TRBV12-3/TRBV12-4	.	TRBJ1-1	TGTGCCAGCACCAGTTTAGGGACACTTATGAACACTGAAGCTTTCTTT	CASTSLGTLMNTEAFF
few	TRBV6-1	TRBD1	TRBJ2-3	TGTGCCAGCAGAGACAGGGGTACAGATACGCAGTATTTT	CASRDRGTDTQYF
.	TRBV12-3/TRBV12-4	.	TRBJ1-1	TGTGCCACCTCTAGGGGGGGCCCCACTGAAGCTTTCTTT	CATSRGGPTEAFF
.	TRBV6-2/TRBV6-3	TRBD1	TRBJ1-5	TGTGCCAGCAGTTATCCGGACAGGGGGGTTAATCAGCCCCAGCATTTT	CASSYPDRGVNQPQHF